The 4 T cell receptor beta chains presented below share a single source sample, sequenced in a study of blood T cell repertoires in COVID-19. The assay was immunoSEQ multiplex PCR, and TCRdb's table has in-frame clones only and misses some. The data hold roughly 56,000 clones, with about 92% observed a single time. The sequencing input was peripheral blood. The source of these receptors is a man in his fifties with active COVID-19.

The chain is built from TRBV6-6 and TRBJ1-5; TRBD1 agrees at 7 bases. Germline loops: CDR1 MNHNY, CDR2 SVGAGI (reference sequence). This CDR3 region has 13 residues. The ends lost 5 bases at V and 7 bases at J; junction bases unmatched: 5. The CDR3 reads CASSRDSRQPQHF. CDR3 nucleotide sequence: TGTGCCAGCAGTCGGGACAGTCGACAGCCCCAGCATTTT.

This chain joins TRBV2 and TRBJ2-7, with D unclear. The V and J ends lost 8 bases and 3 bases respectively, with 20 bases between them. CDR1 and CDR2 from the germline V gene are SNHLY and FYNNEI. This CDR3 spans 15 amino acids. DNA of the CDR3: TGTGCCAGCGAGGAACCCCTGACGGTTAACTACGAGCAGTACTTC. Translated, it gives CASEEPLTVNYEQYF. Full variable domain (missing parts from reference TRBV2 and TRBJ2-7): EPEVTQTPSHQVTQMGQEVILRCVPISNHLYFYWYRQILGQKVEFLVSFYNNEISEKSEIFDDQFSVERPDGSNFTLKIRSTKLEDSAMYFCASEEPLTVNYEQYFGPGTRLTVT.

This clone was observed once. The rearrangement uses TRBV19 and TRBJ1-2; D call uncertain. V lost 3 bases and J lost 5, with 10 bases in between. The CDR3 length is 13 residues. The germline V gene encodes CDR1 LNHDA and CDR2 SQIVND (reference sequence). The CDR3 DNA is TGTGCCAGTAGTATCTTGACCGGGTATGGCTACACCTTC. This gives the protein CASSILTGYGYTF. The whole variable domain, remainder taken from reference TRBV19 and TRBJ1-2, is DGGITQSPKYLFRKEGQNVTLSCEQNLNHDAMYWYRQDPGQGLRLIYYSQIVNDFQKGDIAEGYSVSREKKESFPLTVTSAQKNPTAFYLCASSILTGYGYTFGSGTRLTVV.

The chain is built from TRBV4-1 and TRBJ2-5, with D possibly TRBD2 on 6 matching bases. The V end lost 1 base, the J end lost 1 base, and 10 bases lay between the germline ends. The CDR3 runs 15 residues. Per the germline V gene, CDR1 is MGHRA and CDR2 is YSYEKL. CDR3 DNA: TGCGCCAGCAGCCAAGGGGACGGGGGCCAAGAGACCCAGTACTTC. This encodes CASSQGDGGQETQYF.